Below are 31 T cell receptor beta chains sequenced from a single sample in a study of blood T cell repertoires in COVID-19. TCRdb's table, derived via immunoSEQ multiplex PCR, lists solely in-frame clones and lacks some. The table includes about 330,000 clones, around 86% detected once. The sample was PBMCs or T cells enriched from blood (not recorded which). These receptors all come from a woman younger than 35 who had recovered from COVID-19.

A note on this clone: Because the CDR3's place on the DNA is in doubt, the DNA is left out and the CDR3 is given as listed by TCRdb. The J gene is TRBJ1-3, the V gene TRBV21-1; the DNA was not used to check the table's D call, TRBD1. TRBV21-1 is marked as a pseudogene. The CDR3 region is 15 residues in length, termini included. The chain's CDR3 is CASSLGVACGNTIYF.

The CDR3 here is CASSPRTGANYGYTF. For the CDR3, the DNA is TGTGCCAGCAGCCCCAGGACAGGTGCTAACTATGGCTACACCTTC. J is TRBJ1-2 and V is TRBV2, with 7 nucleotides matching TRBD1. This CDR3 contains 15 residues. V lost 6 bases to trimming and J lost 0 bases; unmatched junction nucleotides: 7. CDR1 is SNHLY, CDR2 FYNNEI, per germline. Full variable domain (remainder filled in from reference TRBV2 and TRBJ1-2): EPEVTQTPSHQVTQMGQEVILRCVPISNHLYFYWYRQILGQKVEFLVSFYNNEISEKSEIFDDQFSVERPDGSNFTLKIRSTKLEDSAMYFCASSPRTGANYGYTFGSGTRLTVV.

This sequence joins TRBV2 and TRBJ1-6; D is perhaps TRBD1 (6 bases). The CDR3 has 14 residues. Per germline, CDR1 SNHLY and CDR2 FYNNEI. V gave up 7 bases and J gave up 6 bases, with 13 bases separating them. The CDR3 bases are TGTGCCAGCAAGATAACAGGGATTAATTCACCCCTCCACTTT. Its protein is CASKITGINSPLHF.

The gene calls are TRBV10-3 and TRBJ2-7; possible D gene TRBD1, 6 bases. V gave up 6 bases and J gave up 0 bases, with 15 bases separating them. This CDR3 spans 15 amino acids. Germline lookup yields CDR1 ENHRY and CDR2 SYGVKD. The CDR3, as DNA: TGTGCCATCAGCCTGAGAGGGGACACCTCCTACGAGCAGTACTTC. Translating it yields CAISLRGDTSYEQYF.

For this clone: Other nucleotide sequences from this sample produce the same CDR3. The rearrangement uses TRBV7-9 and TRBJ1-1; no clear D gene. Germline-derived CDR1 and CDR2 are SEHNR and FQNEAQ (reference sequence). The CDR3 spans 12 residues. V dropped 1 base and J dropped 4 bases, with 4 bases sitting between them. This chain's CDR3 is CASSLGATEAFF. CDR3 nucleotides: TGTGCCAGCAGCTTAGGGGCCACTGAAGCTTTCTTT.

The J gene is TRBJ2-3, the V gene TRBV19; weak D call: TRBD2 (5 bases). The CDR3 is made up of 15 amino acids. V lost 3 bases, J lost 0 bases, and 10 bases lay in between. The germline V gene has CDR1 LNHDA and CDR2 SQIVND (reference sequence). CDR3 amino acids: CASSIQAESTDTQYF. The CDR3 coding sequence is TGTGCCAGTAGTATTCAAGCGGAAAGCACAGATACGCAGTATTTT.

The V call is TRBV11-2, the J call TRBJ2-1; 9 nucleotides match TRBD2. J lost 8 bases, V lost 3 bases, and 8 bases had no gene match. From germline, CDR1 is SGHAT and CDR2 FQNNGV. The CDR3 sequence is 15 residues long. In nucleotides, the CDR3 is TGTGCCAGCAGCTTCGGGCGGGGGGGCAAAGATGAGCAGTTCTTC. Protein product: CASSFGRGGKDEQFF.

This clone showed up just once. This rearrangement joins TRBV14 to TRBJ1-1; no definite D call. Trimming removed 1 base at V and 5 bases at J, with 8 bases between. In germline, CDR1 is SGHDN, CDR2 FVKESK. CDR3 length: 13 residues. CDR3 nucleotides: TGTGCCAGCAGCCAAGCGTATTTTACTGAAGCTTTCTTT. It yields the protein CASSQAYFTEAFF.

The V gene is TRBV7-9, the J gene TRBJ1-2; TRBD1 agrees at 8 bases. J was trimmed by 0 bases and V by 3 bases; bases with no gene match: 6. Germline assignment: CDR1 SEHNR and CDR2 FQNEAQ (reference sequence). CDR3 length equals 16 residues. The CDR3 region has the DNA TGTGCCAGCAGCTTGACAGGGGCCGAGGCTAACTATGGCTACACCTTC. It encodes CASSLTGAEANYGYTF.

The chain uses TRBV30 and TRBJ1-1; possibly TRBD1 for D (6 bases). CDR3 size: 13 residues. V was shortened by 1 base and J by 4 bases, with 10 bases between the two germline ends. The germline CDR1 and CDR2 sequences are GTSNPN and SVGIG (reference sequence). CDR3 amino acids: CAWSAQGFTEAFF. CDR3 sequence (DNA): TGTGCCTGGAGTGCACAGGGTTTCACTGAAGCTTTCTTT.

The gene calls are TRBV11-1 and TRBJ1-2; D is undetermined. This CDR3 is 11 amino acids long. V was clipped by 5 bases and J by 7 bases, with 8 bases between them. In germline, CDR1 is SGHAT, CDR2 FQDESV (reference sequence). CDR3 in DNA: TGTGCCAGCAGCCCCGGTACTGGCTACACCTTC. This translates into CASSPGTGYTF.

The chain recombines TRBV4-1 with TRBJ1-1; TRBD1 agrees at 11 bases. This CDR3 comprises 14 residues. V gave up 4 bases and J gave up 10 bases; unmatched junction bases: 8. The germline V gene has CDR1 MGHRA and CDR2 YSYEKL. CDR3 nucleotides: TGCGCCAGCAGCCGGATCGGACAGGGGGCTGGAGCTTTCTTT. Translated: CASSRIGQGAGAFF.

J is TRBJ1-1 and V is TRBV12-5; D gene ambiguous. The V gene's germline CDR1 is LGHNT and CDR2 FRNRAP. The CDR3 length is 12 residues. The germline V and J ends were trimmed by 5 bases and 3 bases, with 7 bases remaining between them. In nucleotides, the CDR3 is TGTGCTAGTGGTACTACCTACACTGAAGCTTTCTTT. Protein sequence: CASGTTYTEAFF.

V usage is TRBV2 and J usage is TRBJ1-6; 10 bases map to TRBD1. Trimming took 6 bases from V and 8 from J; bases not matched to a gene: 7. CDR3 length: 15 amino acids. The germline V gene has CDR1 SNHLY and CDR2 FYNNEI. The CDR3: CASRSTGGADSPLHF. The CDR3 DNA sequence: TGTGCCAGCAGGTCGACAGGGGGCGCTGATTCACCCCTCCACTTT.

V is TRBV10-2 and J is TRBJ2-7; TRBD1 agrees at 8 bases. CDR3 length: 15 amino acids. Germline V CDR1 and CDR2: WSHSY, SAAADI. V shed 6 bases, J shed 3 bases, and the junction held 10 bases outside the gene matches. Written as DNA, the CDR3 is TGCGCCAGCAGGAGCAGAGGACAGGGAATCTACGAGCAGTACTTC. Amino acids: CASRSRGQGIYEQYF.

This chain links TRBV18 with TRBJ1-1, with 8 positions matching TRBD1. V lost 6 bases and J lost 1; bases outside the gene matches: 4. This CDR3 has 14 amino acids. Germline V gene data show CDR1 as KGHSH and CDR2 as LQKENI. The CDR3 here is CASSLGQGNTEAFF. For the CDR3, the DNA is TGTGCCAGCTCCCTCGGACAGGGGAACACTGAAGCTTTCTTT.

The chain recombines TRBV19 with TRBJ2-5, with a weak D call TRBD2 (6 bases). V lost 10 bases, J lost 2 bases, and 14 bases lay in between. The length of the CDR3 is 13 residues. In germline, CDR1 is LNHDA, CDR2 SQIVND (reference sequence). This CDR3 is CATSAGLQETQYF. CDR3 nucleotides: TGTGCCACCTCGGCGGGACTTCAAGAGACCCAGTACTTC.

CDR3 in DNA: TGTGCCAGCACGGCCCTTTGGACTTCCCGGCCCACTGAAGCTTTCTTT. Translated: CASTALWTSRPTEAFF. This chain uses TRBV27 with TRBJ1-1; D is unclear. Germline V gene sequence: CDR1 MNHEY, CDR2 SMNVEV (reference sequence). Trimming took 7 bases from V and 4 from J, leaving 22 bases between them. CDR3 length: 16 amino acids.

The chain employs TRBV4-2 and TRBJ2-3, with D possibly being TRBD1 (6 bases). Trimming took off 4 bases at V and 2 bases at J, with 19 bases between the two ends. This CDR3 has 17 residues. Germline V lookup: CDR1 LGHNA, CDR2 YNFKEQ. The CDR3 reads CASSPMGAGVITDTQYF. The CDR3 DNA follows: TGTGCCAGCAGCCCGATGGGGGCAGGGGTAATCACAGATACGCAGTATTTT.

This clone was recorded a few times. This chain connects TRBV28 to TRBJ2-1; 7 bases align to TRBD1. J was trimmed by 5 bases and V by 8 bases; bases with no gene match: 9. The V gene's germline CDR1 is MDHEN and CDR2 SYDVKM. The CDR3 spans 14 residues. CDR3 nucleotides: TGTGCCAGCTTTAGACAGGGCAGAGACAATGAGCAGTTCTTC. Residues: CASFRQGRDNEQFF.

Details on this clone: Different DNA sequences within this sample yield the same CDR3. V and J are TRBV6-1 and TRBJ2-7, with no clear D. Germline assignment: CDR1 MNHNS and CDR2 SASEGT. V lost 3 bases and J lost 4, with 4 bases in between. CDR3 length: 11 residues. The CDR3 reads CASSDRYEQYF. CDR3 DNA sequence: TGTGCCAGCAGTGACAGATACGAGCAGTACTTC.

Here the CDR3 reads CASSYMTGPSGNTIYF. The CDR3 DNA follows: TGTGCCAGCAGTTACATGACAGGACCCTCTGGAAACACCATATATTTT. This chain links TRBV6-5 with TRBJ1-3, with D possibly matching TRBD1 (6 bases). Germline CDR1 MNHEY, CDR2 SVGAGI. The V and J ends lost 2 bases and 0 bases respectively, with 11 bases between them. This CDR3 comprises 16 residues.

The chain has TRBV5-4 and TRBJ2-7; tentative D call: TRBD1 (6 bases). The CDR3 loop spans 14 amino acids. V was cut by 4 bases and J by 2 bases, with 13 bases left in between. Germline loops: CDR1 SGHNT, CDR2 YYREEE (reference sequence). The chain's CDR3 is CASSPRQATYEQYF. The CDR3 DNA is TGTGCCAGCAGCCCCCGACAGGCCACCTACGAGCAGTACTTC.

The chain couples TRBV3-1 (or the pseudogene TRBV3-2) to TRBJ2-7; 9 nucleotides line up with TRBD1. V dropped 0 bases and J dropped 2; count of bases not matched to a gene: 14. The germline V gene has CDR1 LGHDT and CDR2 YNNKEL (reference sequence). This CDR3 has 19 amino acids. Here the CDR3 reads CASSQEGWGQGPRTYEQYF. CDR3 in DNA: TGTGCCAGCAGCCAAGAAGGGTGGGGACAGGGACCGAGAACCTACGAGCAGTACTTC.

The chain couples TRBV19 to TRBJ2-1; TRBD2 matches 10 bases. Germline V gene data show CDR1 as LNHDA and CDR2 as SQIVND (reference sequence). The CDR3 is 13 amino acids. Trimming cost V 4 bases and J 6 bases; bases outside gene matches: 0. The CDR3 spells CASSTSGSNEQFF. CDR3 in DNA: TGTGCCAGTAGTACTAGCGGGAGCAATGAGCAGTTCTTC.

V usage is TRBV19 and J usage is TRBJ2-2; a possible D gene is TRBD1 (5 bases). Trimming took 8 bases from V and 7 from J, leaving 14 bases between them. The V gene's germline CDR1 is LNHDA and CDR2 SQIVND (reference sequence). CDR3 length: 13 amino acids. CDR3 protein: CASQDSYGGELFF. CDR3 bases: TGTGCCAGTCAAGACAGCTATGGCGGGGAGCTGTTTTTT.

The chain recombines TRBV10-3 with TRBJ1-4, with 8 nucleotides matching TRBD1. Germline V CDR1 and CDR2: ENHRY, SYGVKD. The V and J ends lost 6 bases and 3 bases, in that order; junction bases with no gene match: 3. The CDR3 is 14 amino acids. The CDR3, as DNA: TGTGCCATCAGCGGGACAGGTGCTAATGAAAAACTGTTTTTT. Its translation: CAISGTGANEKLFF.

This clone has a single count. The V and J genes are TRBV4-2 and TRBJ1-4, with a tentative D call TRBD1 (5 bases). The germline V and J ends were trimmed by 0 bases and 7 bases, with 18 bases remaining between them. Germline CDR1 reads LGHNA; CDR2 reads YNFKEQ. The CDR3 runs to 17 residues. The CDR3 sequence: CASSQEGGVQGIEKLFF. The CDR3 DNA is TGTGCCAGCAGCCAAGAGGGAGGGGTCCAAGGTATTGAAAAACTGTTTTTT.

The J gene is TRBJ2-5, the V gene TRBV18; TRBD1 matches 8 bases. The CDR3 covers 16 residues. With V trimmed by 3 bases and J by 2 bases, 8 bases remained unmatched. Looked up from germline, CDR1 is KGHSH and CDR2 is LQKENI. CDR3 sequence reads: CASSPTGGPMQETQYF. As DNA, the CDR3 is TGTGCCAGCTCACCCACAGGGGGTCCTATGCAAGAGACCCAGTACTTC.

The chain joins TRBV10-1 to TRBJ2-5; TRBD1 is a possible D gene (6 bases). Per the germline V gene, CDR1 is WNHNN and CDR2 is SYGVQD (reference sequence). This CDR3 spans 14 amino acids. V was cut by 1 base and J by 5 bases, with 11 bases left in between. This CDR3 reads CASSELGAGETQYF. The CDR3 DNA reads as TGCGCCAGCAGTGAGTTGGGGGCCGGGGAGACCCAGTACTTC.

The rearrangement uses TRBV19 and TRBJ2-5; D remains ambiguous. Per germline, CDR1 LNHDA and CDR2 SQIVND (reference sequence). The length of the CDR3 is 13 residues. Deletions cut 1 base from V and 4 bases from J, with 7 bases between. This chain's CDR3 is CASSIGTGETQYF. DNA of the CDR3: TGTGCCAGTAGTATAGGTACCGGAGAGACCCAGTACTTC.